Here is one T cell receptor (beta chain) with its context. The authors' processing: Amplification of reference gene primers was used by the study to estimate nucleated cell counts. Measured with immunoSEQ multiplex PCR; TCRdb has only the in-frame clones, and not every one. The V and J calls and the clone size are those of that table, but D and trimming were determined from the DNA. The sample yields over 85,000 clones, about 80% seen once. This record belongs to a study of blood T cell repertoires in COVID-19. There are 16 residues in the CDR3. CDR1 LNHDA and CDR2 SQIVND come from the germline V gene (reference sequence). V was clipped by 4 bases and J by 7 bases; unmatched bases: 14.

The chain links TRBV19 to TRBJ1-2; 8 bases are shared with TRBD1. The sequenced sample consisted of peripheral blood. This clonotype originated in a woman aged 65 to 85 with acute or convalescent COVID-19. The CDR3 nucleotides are TGTGCCAGTAGTACCCCTGGAGACAGGGGACTTGGTGGCTACACCTTC. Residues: CASSTPGDRGLGGYTF.